One and the same sample provided the 8 T cell receptor beta chains below, sequenced in a study of regulatory T cells in long-lasting Graves disease (TCRdb year 2021). The time point label corresponds to: newly diagnosed GD, antithyroid drugs for less than 3 months. RNA was extracted from PBMCs in TRIzol for both TCR sequencing and RNA sequencing. Library preparation employed multiplex PCR. The listed sequencing device is Illumina HiSeq 4000. iRepertoire HTBI primers and Arm-PCR amplification of CDR3 regions were used to construct TCR beta libraries. The public reads were run again by TCRdb, first through fastp at Q25 and then through MiXCR, and only productive beta chains were kept. Rows with one shared CDR3 protein collapse into an entry with the most common genes and DNA. This sample gives roughly 430,000 distinct CDR3 sequences in total; about a sixth of them show up just once. The top ten hold about 10% of the sample.

These sequences were also reported in another study, on T cells in Graves' hyperthyroidism and ophthalmopathy.

The sequencing here drew on peripheral blood mononuclear cells (PBMCs), taken at new diagnosis, from a patient treated with antithyroid drugs. These receptors were collected from a woman under 40 with Graves disease. Donor details come from another sample of the same person, matched by shared clones.

The rearrangement uses TRBV29-1 and TRBJ2-1; 11 bases are a match to TRBD2. Trimming cost V 3 bases and J 2 bases; bases outside gene matches: 9. CDR1 SQVTM and CDR2 ANQGSEA come from the germline V gene. This CDR3 comprises 17 residues. CDR3 nucleotides: TGCAGCGTTGAGGGGGGAACTAGCGGGAGCCCCTACAATGAGCAGTTCTTC. Its protein product is CSVEGGTSGSPYNEQFF.

This clonotype showed up just a few times. V gene TRBV10-3 combines with J gene TRBJ2-1; D gene ambiguous. This CDR3 comprises 12 residues. V shed 0 bases and J shed 8 bases, with 5 bases lying between them. Germline-derived CDR1 and CDR2 are ENHRY and SYGVKD. The CDR3 is CAISESRDEQFF. For the CDR3, the DNA is TGTGCCATCAGTGAGTCAAGGGATGAGCAGTTCTTC.

This clonotype was recorded at least ten times. V and J are TRBV12-3 or TRBV12-4 and TRBJ2-1; 11 bases align to TRBD2. The CDR3 is 19 residues long. After removal of 4 bases from V and 0 bases from J, the junction contained 11 bases not matched to a gene. The CDR3 sequence is CASSSQHRSGRDSYNEQFF. CDR3 bases: TGTGCCAGCAGTTCTCAGCATCGTAGCGGGAGGGACTCCTACAATGAGCAGTTCTTC.

The sample holds many counts of this clonotype. V and J are TRBV5-6 and TRBJ2-3, with TRBD2 matching 7 bases. The V segment lost 1 base and the J segment 2 bases; nucleotides outside the gene matches: 7. Germline CDR1 and CDR2: SGHDT and YYEEEE. CDR3 length: 16 amino acids. Here the CDR3 reads CASSLFLAVNTDTQYF. As DNA, the CDR3 is TGTGCCAGCAGCTTGTTCCTAGCGGTTAACACAGATACGCAGTATTTT.

The V gene is TRBV7-9, the J gene TRBJ2-7, with 11 bases identical to TRBD1. Germline values: CDR1 SEHNR, CDR2 FQNEAQ (reference sequence). V lost 5 bases and J lost 6; bases outside the gene matches: 9. This CDR3 is built from 15 residues. In DNA form, the CDR3 reads TGTGCCAGCAGCCCCCCCGGGACAGGGGGTCGCGAGCAGTACTTC. Encoded protein: CASSPPGTGGREQYF.

With regard to this clonotype: This sequence may be a read error, since a much larger clone differs from it by one base. The rearrangement uses TRBV28 and TRBJ2-7; D is possibly TRBD1 (6 bases). V was cut by 5 bases and J by 0 bases, with 14 bases left in between. This CDR3 has 15 amino acids. Germline CDR1 is MDHEN and CDR2 is SYDVKM. CDR3 sequence: CASSGRDKPSYEQYF. CDR3 nucleotides: TGTGCCAGCAGTGGTAGGGACAAGCCCTCCTACGAGCAGTACTTC.

This clonotype was observed a few times. The chain is built from TRBV18 and TRBJ2-7, with TRBD1 matching over 8 bases. Germline values: CDR1 KGHSH, CDR2 LQKENI. This CDR3 comprises 14 residues. Trimming took 5 bases from V and 5 from J; bases not matched to a gene: 8. CDR3 bases: TGTGCCAGCTCAGGTCAGGGGGCGAGGCACGAGCAGTACTTC. Protein: CASSGQGARHEQYF.

This clonotype was found once. A read error may explain this, as a much larger clone is one base away. The chain couples TRBV20-1 to TRBJ2-1; no definite D call. The germline gives CDR1 DFQATT, CDR2 SNEGSKA (reference sequence). This CDR3 is 11 amino acids long. CDR3 loop: CSSVLYNGQFF. CDR3 sequence (DNA): TGCAGTTCGGTACTCTACAATGGGCAGTTCTTC.